The next 32 T cell receptor beta chains were all read from a single sample in a study of blood T cells in healthy people across ages. A second PCR of roughly 7 to 11 cycles used a sample-barcoded 5' primer and a J-beta primer mix. TCRdb recomputed calls from the 5' RACE reads with MiXCR, one row per CDR3 protein. The sample has hundreds of thousands of distinct CDR3 sequences, about 20% seen once; the top ten hold around 21%. Input material: blood. The receptors were sampled from a man between 70 and 80 years old in good health.

This clonotype has just one count. The CDR3: CASSQENQPQHF. CDR3 coding DNA: TGCGCCAGCAGCCAAGAGAATCAGCCCCAGCATTTT. V gene TRBV4-1 combines with J gene TRBJ1-5; D call uncertain. The CDR3 loop spans 12 amino acids. Trimming pared 0 bases from V and 4 bases from J, leaving 1 base between. Germline loops: CDR1 MGHRA, CDR2 YSYEKL.

The chain is built from TRBV10-3 and TRBJ2-7; D gene uncertain. V lost 4 bases and J 4 bases, leaving 11 bases between the germline ends. The germline CDR1 and CDR2 sequences are ENHRY and SYGVKD. The CDR3 runs to 13 residues. CDR3: CAISGGVGYEQYV. The CDR3 coding sequence is TGTGCCATCAGTGGTGGGGTCGGGTACGAGCAGTACGTC.

The chain employs TRBV7-2 and TRBJ2-4; D could derive from TRBD1 or TRBD2 (5 bases each). Germline lookup yields CDR1 SGHTA and CDR2 FQGNSA. The CDR3 covers 15 residues. V lost 4 bases and J 4 bases, leaving 14 bases between the germline ends. The CDR3 loop is CASSSSGGTKNIQYF. CDR3 nucleotides: TGTGCCAGCAGCTCCTCTGGGGGTACGAAAAACATTCAGTACTTC.

In its sample, this clonotype was seen a few times. V and J are TRBV30 and TRBJ2-5; 11 bases fit TRBD1. The closer fit of TRBJ2-1 to the DNA end suggests the J call may be wrong. CDR3 size: 15 residues. Germline CDR1 is GTSNPN and CDR2 is SVGIG (reference sequence). CDR3 DNA sequence: TGTGCCTGGAGTGTACCCCGGACAGGGGGCGGTGAGCAGTTCTTC. Protein sequence: CAWSVPRTGGGEQFF.

The chain links TRBV7-2 to TRBJ2-5; 7 bases match TRBD2. The J call may be in error: the DNA end matches TRBJ2-7 better. This CDR3 has 17 amino acids. Germline V gene sequence: CDR1 SGHTA, CDR2 FQGNSA. The CDR3 region has the DNA TGTGCCAGCAGCTTAGGGGTAGGCCTAGCGGAAGTCTACGAGCAGTACTTC. Encoded protein: CASSLGVGLAEVYEQYF.

J is TRBJ2-2 and V is TRBV18; D ambiguous. CDR1 and CDR2 (germline): KGHSH, LQKENI. The ends were cut back, 8 bases at V and 7 bases at J, with 17 bases in the middle. CDR3 size: 14 residues. CDR3 in DNA: TGTGCCAGCGCGCCTTCCGGAATGTACGGGGAGCTGTTTTTT. The encoded protein is CASAPSGMYGELFF. Full variable domain (outside the CDR3, taken from reference TRBV18 and TRBJ2-2): NAGVMQNPRHLVRRRGQEARLRCSPMKGHSHVYWYRQLPEEGLKFMVYLQKENIIDESGMPKERFSAEFPKEGPSILRIQQVVRGDSAAYFCASAPSGMYGELFFGEGSRLTVL.

The gene calls are TRBV20-1 and TRBJ2-7, with D possibly being TRBD1 (6 bases). V was pared by 1 base and J by 5 bases, with 15 bases between. The CDR3 contains 14 residues. The germline V gene encodes CDR1 DFQATT and CDR2 SNEGSKA (reference sequence). CDR3 coding DNA: TGCAGTGCTAGAGCCCCGACAGGTACCCACGAGCAGTACTTC. Its protein is CSARAPTGTHEQYF.

This clonotype was observed many times. The chain couples TRBV15 to TRBJ2-7, with 7 bases fitting TRBD2. J lost 3 bases, V lost 4 bases, and 6 bases had no gene match. The CDR3 length is 14 residues. CDR1 and CDR2 (germline): LNHNV, YYDKDF (reference sequence). This CDR3 is CATSIGGGSYEQYF. DNA for the CDR3: TGTGCCACCAGCATCGGAGGCGGGAGCTACGAGCAGTACTTC.

The rearrangement links TRBV25-1 to TRBJ2-3; TRBD2 might be the D (6 bases). CDR3 length: 13 residues. Looked up from germline, CDR1 is MGHDK and CDR2 is SYGVNS. Trimming pared 7 bases from V and 1 base from J, leaving 9 bases between. Here the CDR3 reads CASMTSGTDTQYF. Here the CDR3 DNA reads TGTGCCAGCATGACTAGTGGCACAGATACGCAGTATTTT.

This clonotype was picked up a small number of times. The rearrangement joins TRBV14 to TRBJ2-1, with D uncertain. V gave up 3 bases and J gave up 10 bases, with 13 bases separating them. The CDR3 runs to 13 residues. Germline CDR1 SGHDN, CDR2 FVKESK. DNA of the CDR3: TGTGCCAGCAGCCAGGCAAGCTTCTCGGAGCAGTTCTTC. It codes for CASSQASFSEQFF.

This clonotype was seen more than once but under ten times. The J gene is TRBJ1-4, the V gene TRBV7-9; 10 nucleotides align to TRBD1. The germline V gene encodes CDR1 SEHNR and CDR2 FQNEAQ (reference sequence). The CDR3 consists of 16 residues. V lost 4 bases to trimming and J lost 6 bases; unmatched junction nucleotides: 8. CDR3 DNA sequence: TGTGCCAGCAGCTCAAGCACCGGGACAGGGGATGAAAAACTGTTTTTT. It is translated as CASSSSTGTGDEKLFF.

The chain joins TRBV14 to TRBJ2-5; 9 bases agree with TRBD1. J was trimmed by 5 bases and V by 0 bases; bases with no gene match: 4. Germline V lookup: CDR1 SGHDN, CDR2 FVKESK. This CDR3 is 15 amino acids long. The CDR3 DNA reads TGTGCCAGCAGCCAAGACCTCGGACAGGGGGAGACCCAGTACTTC. Translating gives CASSQDLGQGETQYF.

In regard to this clonotype: At one boundary the junction diverges from the germline segment, which might be a read error. The V call is TRBV2, the J call TRBJ2-1, with 11 bases identical to TRBD2. Looked up from germline, CDR1 is SNHLY and CDR2 is FYNNEI. The CDR3 runs 15 residues. CDR3 amino acids: CASRPTSGANNEQFF. The CDR3 DNA reads as TGTGCCAGCAGACCGACTAGCGGGGCGAACAATGAACAGTTCTTC.

The V and J genes are TRBV28 and TRBJ2-5; D is perhaps TRBD1 (6 bases). The germline V gene has CDR1 MDHEN and CDR2 SYDVKM. V was pared by 5 bases and J by 2 bases, with 18 bases between. CDR3 length: 16 amino acids. The CDR3 DNA sequence: TGTGCCAGCAGTACTTTCCTGGACAGCACTCAAGAGACCCAGTACTTC. This translates into CASSTFLDSTQETQYF.

About this clonotype itself: At one end the junction does not follow the germline gene, possibly because of a read error. The rearrangement uses TRBV20-1 and TRBJ2-5; D gene ambiguous. The CDR3 loop spans 15 amino acids. Germline CDR1 and CDR2: DFQATT and SNEGSKA (reference sequence). Written as DNA, the CDR3 is TGCGGTGCTATTCCTTTGGCGGCCCCCCAAGAGACCCAGTACTTC. Its protein is CGAIPLAAPQETQYF.

Ten or more counts support this clonotype. The rearrangement joins TRBV11-2 to TRBJ2-3, with D hard to call. Trimming removed 5 bases at V and 6 bases at J, with 6 bases between. Germline loops: CDR1 SGHAT, CDR2 FQNNGV. This CDR3 has 11 amino acids. The CDR3 is CASSPIDTQYF. CDR3 DNA: TGTGCCAGCAGCCCGATTGATACGCAGTATTTT.

In this sample, this clonotype turned up a few times. The gene calls are TRBV11-3 and TRBJ2-1, with 9 bases identical to TRBD2. Germline CDR1 is SGHNT and CDR2 is YENEEA. J was trimmed by 6 bases and V by 0 bases; bases with no gene match: 6. CDR3 length equals 16 residues. As DNA, the CDR3 is TGTGCCAGCAGCTTAGAGAGCGGGGGGAGGTTCAATGAGCAGTTCTTC. Protein: CASSLESGGRFNEQFF.

The J gene is TRBJ2-4, the V gene TRBV18, with D possibly being TRBD2 (5 bases). The V gene lost 2 bases and the J gene lost 8 bases, with 10 bases spanning the gap. The CDR3 has 13 amino acids. Germline assignment: CDR1 KGHSH and CDR2 LQKENI. CDR3: CASSPRGWDIQYF. The CDR3 nucleotides read TGTGCCAGCTCACCAAGAGGGTGGGACATTCAGTACTTC.

This clonotype occurred a few times. The chain employs TRBV28 and TRBJ1-4; D is possibly TRBD1 (5 bases). Trimming shortened V by 6 bases and J by 7 bases, and 18 bases separated the two germline ends. Per the germline V gene, CDR1 is MDHEN and CDR2 is SYDVKM. The CDR3 sequence is 15 residues long. In DNA form, the CDR3 reads TGTGCCAGCAGGACCCAGGCGGGGCAGGCTGAAAAACTGTTTTTT. It specifies CASRTQAGQAEKLFF.

This clonotype showed up just a few times. One junction end disagrees with the germline gene, perhaps due to a read error. V usage is TRBV14 and J usage is TRBJ1-1, with 7 positions matching TRBD1. Germline V gives CDR1 SGHDN, CDR2 FVKESK. This CDR3 contains 15 residues. Here the CDR3 reads CASRQGGAGGTEAFF. DNA of the CDR3: TGTGCCAGCAGACAAGGGGGCGCCGGGGGTACTGAAGCTTTCTTT.

The sample holds a few counts of this clonotype. The chain is built from TRBV11-3 and TRBJ2-1; D remains ambiguous. Germline V gene data show CDR1 as SGHNT and CDR2 as YENEEA. V shed 5 bases and J shed 9 bases, with 8 bases lying between them. CDR3 length equals 11 residues. CDR3 amino acids: CASSADAEQFF. The CDR3 bases are TGTGCCAGCAGCGCGGACGCTGAGCAGTTCTTC.

Only a few counts were recorded for this clonotype. This chain joins TRBV24-1 and TRBJ2-1, with 7 positions matching TRBD1. The V and J ends lost 5 bases and 3 bases, in that order; junction bases with no gene match: 9. Germline V CDR1 and CDR2: KGHDR, SFDVKD. CDR3 length: 16 amino acids. CDR3 DNA sequence: TGTGCCACCAGTGCCACAACAGGGGCGGACTACAATGAGCAGTTCTTC. Translation: CATSATTGADYNEQFF.

The chain uses TRBV12-3 or TRBV12-4 and TRBJ2-1; TRBD1 matches at 10 bases. The V and J ends lost 5 bases and 5 bases, in that order; junction bases with no gene match: 6. The CDR3 runs to 15 residues. CDR3 nucleotides: TGTGCCAGCAGTGAGGTGGACAGGGGGAACAATGAGCAGTTCTTC. Its translation: CASSEVDRGNNEQFF.

In nucleotides, the CDR3 is TGCAGTGCTAGAGATGGGGGGAGATCCTACAATGAGCAGTTCTTC. Translating it yields CSARDGGRSYNEQFF. The J gene is TRBJ2-1, the V gene TRBV20-1; a weak D match, TRBD2 (6 bases). The CDR3 consists of 15 residues. Per germline, CDR1 DFQATT and CDR2 SNEGSKA (reference sequence). The ends were cut back, 0 bases at V and 1 base at J, with 10 bases in the middle.

Only a few counts were recorded for this clonotype. The rearrangement links TRBV5-1 to TRBJ2-3; possible D gene TRBD1, 5 bases. V was pared by 0 bases and J by 1 base, with 15 bases between. CDR3 length equals 17 residues. Germline V gives CDR1 SGHRS, CDR2 YFSETQ. CDR3 sequence: CASSLAVAGSGTDTQYF. CDR3 DNA sequence: TGCGCCAGCAGCTTGGCCGTGGCAGGGTCGGGCACAGATACGCAGTATTTT.

The chain carries TRBV7-2 and TRBJ2-1; 8 bases are a match to TRBD2. The V gene's germline CDR1 is SGHTA and CDR2 FQGNSA. The J segment lost 0 bases and the V segment lost 3 bases, leaving 4 bases of the junction unmatched. The CDR3 runs 16 residues. CDR3 DNA sequence: TGTGCCAGCAGCTTCCGACTAGCGCGCTCCTACAATGAGCAGTTCTTC. Its translation: CASSFRLARSYNEQFF.

This clonotype was seen more than once but under ten times. The junction departs from germline at one end; a sequencing error may be responsible. The chain has TRBV6-5 and TRBJ1-3; D might be TRBD1 (5 bases). Germline lookup yields CDR1 MNHEY and CDR2 SVGAGI. The CDR3 length is 14 residues. CDR3 in DNA: TGTGCCAGCAGCTACTCGAGACAGGGAAACACCATATATTTT. This encodes CASSYSRQGNTIYF.

Regarding this clonotype: One end of the junction fails to match germline, which may point to a read error. The chain links TRBV11-2 to TRBJ2-4; D call uncertain. The germline CDR1 and CDR2 sequences are SGHAT and FQNNGV. The CDR3 sequence is 14 residues long. CDR3 coding DNA: TGCGCCAGCAGCTTAATAGTAGCCAAAAACATTCAGTACTTC. Amino acids: CASSLIVAKNIQYF.

This clonotype was detected only a few times. This rearrangement joins TRBV12-3 or TRBV12-4 to TRBJ2-5; D could derive from TRBD1 or TRBD2 (5 bases each). V was clipped by 3 bases and J by 4 bases, with 9 bases between them. The CDR3 loop spans 13 amino acids. CDR3 DNA sequence: TGTGCCAGCAGTTTCGAGAGGGGAGAGACCCAGTACTTC. Its protein product is CASSFERGETQYF.

This chain connects TRBV4-1 to TRBJ2-1, with D perhaps matching TRBD1 (6 bases). The germline V and J ends were trimmed by 0 bases and 3 bases, with 18 bases remaining between them. This CDR3 comprises 18 residues. Germline CDR1 and CDR2: MGHRA and YSYEKL. CDR3 DNA sequence: TGCGCCAGCAGCCAAGATCCGGGACACCATAAAGACTACAATGAGCAGTTCTTC. This codes for CASSQDPGHHKDYNEQFF.

The chain is built from TRBV24-1 and TRBJ2-1; weak D call: TRBD2 (5 bases). In germline, CDR1 is KGHDR, CDR2 SFDVKD. This CDR3 spans 14 amino acids. The V end was cut by 9 bases, the J end by 6 bases, with 17 bases between. The CDR3 is CATGVGGLSNEQFF. The DNA of the CDR3 is TGTGCCACCGGGGTCGGCGGGTTGAGCAATGAGCAGTTCTTC.

This clonotype came up a few times. One base away lies a much larger clone, so this may be a sequencing read error. This sequence joins TRBV6-1 and TRBJ2-3; no clear D gene. CDR3 length: 15 residues. CDR1 is MNHNS, CDR2 SASEGT, per germline. The CDR3 reads CACSEVGPPTDTQYF. The CDR3 nucleotides read TGTGCCTGCAGTGAAGTTGGACCGCCCACAGATACGCAGTATTTT.